Below are 21 T cell receptor beta chains sequenced from a single sample in a study of a mutant IDH1 vaccine in newly diagnosed glioma. Time point meaning: week 23, last vaccination. Vaccination used 300 ug of mutant IDH1 20-mer peptide per dose, with topical imiquimod. Generated by immunoSEQ multiplex PCR, the TCRdb table keeps only in-frame clones and is missing some. In the table there are 50,000 to 85,000 clones, approximately 84% of which are singletons. These receptors lack a known antigen. Sequencing used PBMCs, obtained from a glioma patient whose treatment included an IDH1 peptide vaccine. The receptors were gathered from a man aged 18-30 years with glioma.

This chain uses TRBV6-5 with TRBJ2-3, with D possibly matching TRBD1 (6 bases). CDR1 is MNHEY and CDR2 is SVGAGI in the germline V gene. The V gene lost 2 bases and the J gene lost 2 bases, with 11 bases spanning the gap. CDR3 length equals 15 residues. In nucleotides, the CDR3 is TGTGCCAGCAGTTACAGGAACAGGGCCACAGATACGCAGTATTTT. Translating gives CASSYRNRATDTQYF.

This rearrangement joins TRBV6-1 to TRBJ2-5; D unclear. The end of the DNA aligns better with TRBJ2-7, so the J call may be wrong. CDR3 length: 8 residues. Germline-derived CDR1 and CDR2 are MNHNS and SASEGT. This CDR3 is CATYEQYF. The CDR3 nucleotides read TGTGCCACCTACGAGCAGTACTTC.

This clone occurred once. V gene TRBV15 combines with J gene TRBJ1-1, with 10 bases fitting TRBD1. The CDR3 is made up of 17 amino acids. CDR1 is LNHNV and CDR2 is YYDKDF in the germline V gene (reference sequence). J lost 0 bases, V lost 9 bases, and 13 bases had no gene match. The CDR3 protein is CATKETSTGGLNTEAFF. CDR3 sequence (DNA): TGTGCCACGAAGGAGACATCGACAGGGGGCTTGAACACTGAAGCTTTCTTT.

The CDR3 DNA follows: TGTGCCAGCAGTTACTCGAATAGGAGGAACACTGAAGCTTTCTTT. It translates to CASSYSNRRNTEAFF. V usage is TRBV6-5 and J usage is TRBJ1-1; D is unresolved. The CDR3 is made up of 15 amino acids. Germline CDR1 is MNHEY and CDR2 is SVGAGI. Trimming left V 0 bases short and J 1 base short, with 9 bases between.

As regards this clone: Additional DNA sequences in this sample encode the identical CDR3. CDR3 amino acids: CASSLVGPTEAFF. The CDR3 nucleotides are TGCGCCAGCAGCTTGGTAGGGCCCACTGAAGCTTTCTTT. The chain recombines TRBV5-1 with TRBJ1-1; no reliable D call. The germline gives CDR1 SGHRS, CDR2 YFSETQ. Between the trimmed V and J ends, which lost 0 bases and 4 bases, there was a span of 7 bases. This CDR3 region has 13 residues.

The genes are TRBV4-1 and TRBJ2-3; D is possibly TRBD2 (6 bases). Trimming removed 3 bases from V and 12 bases from J, with 19 bases in between. CDR3 length: 14 amino acids. Germline V lookup: CDR1 MGHRA, CDR2 YSYEKL. CDR3 nucleotides: TGCGCCAGCAGCCAGGCCGAACTAGCCCTAACTCAGTATTTT. Protein: CASSQAELALTQYF.

The V gene is TRBV9, the J gene TRBJ2-5; TRBD1 aligns across 7 bases. Germline V CDR1 and CDR2: SGDLS, YYNGEE. After removal of 0 bases from V and 7 bases from J, the junction contained 9 bases not matched to a gene. This CDR3 is 15 amino acids long. As DNA, the CDR3 is TGTGCCAGCAGCGTAGTCCAAGGGGGCCCCGGGACCCAGTACTTC. Protein sequence: CASSVVQGGPGTQYF.

The chain recombines TRBV27 with TRBJ1-5, with 9 positions matching TRBD1. Germline trimming cut 7 bases from V and 1 base from J; bases unmatched to any gene: 11. Germline CDR1 MNHEY, CDR2 SMNVEV (reference sequence). This CDR3 is 17 amino acids long. CDR3 sequence reads: CASKRLQGARSNQPQHF. The CDR3 DNA is TGTGCCAGCAAACGCTTACAGGGGGCCAGGAGCAATCAGCCCCAGCATTTT.

The rearrangement joins TRBV28 to TRBJ1-4; D might be TRBD1 (6 bases). The germline CDR1 and CDR2 sequences are MDHEN and SYDVKM. Trimming stripped 8 bases from V and 7 bases from J, with 20 bases between. The CDR3 has 15 residues. The CDR3 region has the DNA TGTGCCAGCCGACCGTACAGGGAGGTTATTGAAAAACTGTTTTTT. Translated: CASRPYREVIEKLFF. Looking up the rest from reference TRBV28 and TRBJ1-4 gives the full variable domain: DVKVTQSSRYLVKRTGEKVFLECVQDMDHENMFWYRQDPGLGLRLIYFSYDVKMKEKGDIPEGYSVSREKKERFSLILESASTNQTSMYLCASRPYREVIEKLFFGSGTQLSVL.

This clone occurred a few times. J is TRBJ1-2 and V is TRBV19; D is unresolved. This CDR3 has 15 residues. From germline, CDR1 is LNHDA and CDR2 SQIVND (reference sequence). V lost 5 bases and J lost 8, with 21 bases in between. CDR3 amino acids: CASSYDWTKVVGYTF. The DNA of the CDR3 is TGTGCCAGTAGTTATGATTGGACGAAAGTCGTGGGCTACACCTTC.

This clone was counted only a few times. This sequence joins TRBV5-1 and TRBJ2-3, with TRBD2 identical over 9 bases. The V gene end was trimmed by 4 bases and the J gene end by 2 bases; junction bases not matched to a gene: 5. This CDR3 contains 15 residues. Germline V CDR1 and CDR2: SGHRS, YFSETQ. CDR3 sequence reads: CASSPGTSITDTQYF. The CDR3, as DNA: TGCGCCAGCAGCCCCGGGACTAGCATCACAGATACGCAGTATTTT. The whole variable domain, remainder taken from reference TRBV5-1 and TRBJ2-3, is KAGVTQTPRYLIKTRGQQVTLSCSPISGHRSVSWYQQTPGQGLQFLFEYFSETQRNKGNFPGRFSGRQFSNSRSEMNVSTLELGDSALYLCASSPGTSITDTQYFGPGTRLTVL.

The table lists this clone with a few counts. The chain has TRBV4-3 and TRBJ1-1; the D is unclear. Germline V lookup: CDR1 LGHNA, CDR2 YSLEER. The CDR3 contains 15 residues. Deletions cut 0 bases from V and 1 base from J, with 9 bases between. The CDR3 reads CASSQDDRGNTEAFF. The CDR3, as DNA: TGCGCCAGCAGCCAAGATGACCGGGGGAACACTGAAGCTTTCTTT.

The CDR3 loop reads CASSKAGRGRIHEQFF. CDR3 nucleotide sequence: TGTGCCAGCAGCAAAGCGGGCAGGGGGCGAATCCATGAGCAGTTCTTC. The chain employs TRBV21-1 and TRBJ2-1; TRBD1 was called by the table and not checked on the DNA. TRBV21-1 is a pseudogene locus. The CDR3 has 16 residues.

The gene calls are TRBV7-3 and TRBJ2-7, with 9 bases aligning to TRBD1. This CDR3 has 14 residues. V shed 5 bases, J shed 3 bases, and the junction held 5 bases outside the gene matches. Germline V lookup: CDR1 SGHTA, CDR2 FQGTGA. The CDR3 loop reads CASSPWGQGYEQYF. In nucleotides, the CDR3 is TGTGCCAGCAGCCCCTGGGGACAGGGCTACGAGCAGTACTTC.

The chain joins TRBV5-1 to TRBJ1-1; D is possibly TRBD1 (6 bases). Trimming stripped 0 bases from V and 5 bases from J, with 17 bases between. Looked up from germline, CDR1 is SGHRS and CDR2 is YFSETQ. There are 16 residues in the CDR3. CDR3 residues: CASSLAPGEAGTEAFF. CDR3 coding DNA: TGCGCCAGCAGCTTGGCCCCAGGGGAGGCAGGGACTGAAGCTTTCTTT.

The CDR3 protein is CASTRADTQYF. CDR3 sequence (DNA): TGTGCCAGCACTCGAGCAGATACGCAGTATTTT. The chain joins TRBV2 to TRBJ2-3, with no clear D. V was shortened by 7 bases and J by 4 bases, with 6 bases between the two germline ends. The CDR3 consists of 11 residues. Germline V CDR1 and CDR2: SNHLY, FYNNEI.

V is TRBV7-8 and J is TRBJ1-2; maybe TRBD1 (6 bases). V was trimmed by 2 bases and J by 8 bases, leaving 21 bases between them. The germline V gene encodes CDR1 SGHVS and CDR2 FQNEAQ. The CDR3 consists of 16 residues. The CDR3 region is CASSLRGVGGVGGYTF. For the CDR3, the DNA is TGTGCCAGCAGCTTAAGGGGGGTGGGAGGGGTCGGAGGCTACACCTTC.

The CDR3 protein is CASSERRMGANTEAFF. The CDR3 DNA reads TGTGCCAGCAGTGAGAGGAGGATGGGGGCGAACACTGAAGCTTTCTTT. V and J are TRBV2 and TRBJ1-1; D might be TRBD1 (6 bases). The ends were cut back, 3 bases at V and 1 base at J, with 15 bases in the middle. The germline CDR1 and CDR2 sequences are SNHLY and FYNNEI. The CDR3 contains 16 residues.

The chain carries TRBV6-1 and TRBJ2-3; D is ambiguous. The CDR3 runs to 14 residues. Per the germline V gene, CDR1 is MNHNS and CDR2 is SASEGT. The V gene lost 0 bases and the J gene lost 0 bases, with 4 bases spanning the gap. Here the CDR3 reads CASSEATSTDTQYF. The CDR3 region has the DNA TGTGCCAGCAGTGAAGCGACCAGCACAGATACGCAGTATTTT.

V gene TRBV10-3 combines with J gene TRBJ2-2, with TRBD1 matching 7 bases. Trimming at V came to 4 bases and at J to 0 bases, leaving 2 bases not matched to a gene. The germline V gene has CDR1 ENHRY and CDR2 SYGVKD. This CDR3 contains 15 residues. CDR3 amino acids: CAISAGTANTGELFF. As DNA, the CDR3 is TGTGCCATCAGTGCCGGGACAGCGAACACCGGGGAGCTGTTTTTT.

The chain is built from TRBV27 and TRBJ2-2, with TRBD2 identical over 15 bases. The CDR3 totals 18 residues. In germline, CDR1 is MNHEY, CDR2 SMNVEV (reference sequence). Trimming at V came to 5 bases and at J to 0 bases, leaving 4 bases not matched to a gene. The CDR3 region has the DNA TGTGCCAGCAGTCTAGGACTAGCGGGAGGGCCGAACACCGGGGAGCTGTTTTTT. Its translation: CASSLGLAGGPNTGELFF.